This is a list of T cell receptor beta chains from one sample in a study of shared clonotypes between healthy human individuals. Only in-frame clones appear in the TCRdb table, and some are missing; sequencing was by immunoSEQ multiplex PCR. This table has over a million clones, roughly 96% appearing once. Sequencing was performed on naive CD4+ T cells sorted from blood. All receptors derive from a man younger than 45 in good health. Both conserved end residues are part of each CDR3. D genes are given only for firm matches. Clone sizes are given selectively: once, few, many, or a class where the clone is expanded.

clone_size d_call j_call v_call cdr3_aa cdr3_nt
. . TRBJ2-7 TRBV14 CASSHRTHNPVEQYF TGTGCCAGCAGCCACAGGACCCATAACCCAGTCGAGCAGTACTTC
. TRBD2 TRBJ2-3 TRBV5-5 CASSPLGAGGLTDTQYF TGTGCCAGCAGCCCCTTGGGAGCGGGAGGCCTCACAGATACGCAGTATTTT
. . TRBJ2-7 TRBV5-1 CASSLGDPNASYEQYF TGCGCCAGCAGCTTGGGCGACCCAAACGCTTCCTACGAGCAGTACTTC
once . TRBJ2-7 TRBV28 CASSSVLREQYF TGTGCCAGCAGTTCCGTGTTACGGGAGCAGTACTTC
. TRBD2 TRBJ2-1 TRBV19 CASIGSGRSGNEQFF TGTGCCAGTATAGGAAGCGGGAGGTCGGGCAATGAGCAGTTCTTC
. TRBD2 TRBJ2-1 TRBV7-3 CASSLSGRAGRNEQFF TGTGCCAGCAGCCTCTCCGGGAGGGCCGGACGCAATGAGCAGTTCTTC
. TRBD2 TRBJ2-1 TRBV28 CASTVTSGNNEQFF TGTGCCAGCACGGTGACTAGCGGGAACAATGAGCAGTTCTTC
. TRBD2 TRBJ2-7 TRBV28 CASSLPPGLATPNYEQYF TGTGCCAGCAGTTTACCCCCGGGACTAGCGACGCCCAACTACGAGCAGTACTTC
. . TRBJ2-7 TRBV18 CASSPAGAYEQYF TGTGCCAGCTCACCAGCAGGAGCCTACGAGCAGTACTTC
. . TRBJ2-7 TRBV2 CASSELQEQYF TGTGCCAGCAGTGAATTACAGGAGCAGTACTTC
. TRBD2 TRBJ2-2 TRBV7-9 CASSRSGLTGELFF TGTGCCAGCAGCCGTAGCGGGCTCACCGGGGAGCTGTTTTTT
. . TRBJ1-1 TRBV6-1 CASRTSGSTEAFF TGTGCCAGCAGAACCTCGGGGTCAACTGAAGCTTTCTTT
. . TRBJ2-5 TRBV5-1 CASSAGPEETQYF TGCGCCAGCAGCGCCGGACCCGAAGAGACCCAGTACTTC
. . TRBJ1-2 TRBV7-2 CASSRKVGGAQANYGYTF TGTGCCAGCAGCCGAAAAGTGGGCGGGGCCCAAGCTAACTATGGCTACACCTTC
. . TRBJ2-1 TRBV6-5 CASSYQRLAFF TGTGCCAGCAGTTACCAGAGGTTAGCGTTCTTC
. . TRBJ2-1 TRBV5-4 CASSLIELGNEQFF TGTGCCAGCAGCTTGATCGAACTTGGGAATGAGCAGTTCTTC
. . TRBJ1-4 TRBV7-6 CASTTTQGNEKLFF TGTGCCAGCACCACTACACAGGGTAATGAAAAACTGTTTTTT
. . TRBJ2-2 TRBV5-1 CASSMGQLNTGELFF TGCGCCAGCAGCATGGGACAACTGAACACCGGGGAGCTGTTTTTT
. TRBD1 TRBJ1-1 TRBV7-9 CASSFQGDRGWTEAFF TGTGCCAGCAGCTTCCAGGGAGACAGGGGATGGACTGAAGCTTTCTTT
. . TRBJ2-3 TRBV19 CASSTDRFTDTQYF TGTGCCAGTAGTACCGACAGGTTCACAGATACGCAGTATTTT
few . TRBJ2-6 TRBV28 CASSQSGANVLTF TGTGCCAGCAGCCAATCTGGGGCCAACGTCCTGACTTTC
. . TRBJ2-3 TRBV5-1 CASSLEDSTDTQYF TGCGCCAGCAGCTTGGAGGATAGCACAGATACGCAGTATTTT
once . TRBJ2-2 TRBV7-9 CATPRGTLNTGELFF TGTGCCACCCCCCGCGGAACGCTGAACACCGGGGAGCTGTTTTTT
. . TRBJ2-6 TRBV2 CASSELVSGANVLTF TGTGCCAGCAGTGAGTTGGTCTCAGGGGCCAACGTCCTGACTTTC
once TRBD1 TRBJ2-6 TRBV5-1 CASSLDRGLGANVLTF TGCGCCAGCAGCCTAGACAGGGGGCTGGGGGCCAACGTCCTGACTTTC
. . TRBJ1-1 TRBV5-1 CASSLDPAAEAFF TGCGCCAGCAGCTTGGACCCAGCGGCTGAAGCTTTCTTT
. . TRBJ1-5 TRBV6-1 CASSEALGVYQPQHF TGTGCCAGCAGTGAAGCGCTTGGGGTTTATCAGCCCCAGCATTTT
. . TRBJ2-3 TRBV15 CATSRDPSTDTQYF TGTGCCACCAGCAGAGATCCTAGCACAGATACGCAGTATTTT
. . TRBJ2-3 TRBV5-1 CASSRDPATDTQYF TGCGCCAGCAGTAGGGACCCAGCAACAGATACGCAGTATTTT
. . TRBJ2-2 TRBV18 CASSPPKLASHTNTGELFF TGTGCCAGCTCACCACCTAAGCTAGCGTCGCATACGAACACCGGGGAGCTGTTTTTT
. . TRBJ2-2 TRBV7-3 CASSLPSARAGELFF TGTGCCAGCAGCTTACCCTCGGCAAGGGCCGGGGAGCTGTTTTTT
. . TRBJ2-7 TRBV20-1 CSARGLAEQYF TGCAGTGCTAGAGGGCTAGCGGAGCAGTACTTC
. TRBD1 TRBJ1-1 TRBV29-1 CSVGTDEAFF TGCAGCGTGGGGACAGATGAAGCTTTCTTT
once . TRBJ2-2 TRBV7-6 CASGKRFSNTGELFF TGTGCCAGCGGCAAGAGATTCTCGAACACCGGGGAGCTGTTTTTT
. . TRBJ2-6 TRBV28 CASSLGDVLTF TGTGCCAGCAGTTTGGGCGACGTCCTGACTTTC
. . TRBJ1-4 TRBV28 CASSLRPGRRNEKLFF TGTGCCAGCAGTTTACGGCCGGGACGGAGGAATGAAAAACTGTTTTTT
. . TRBJ1-1 TRBV5-1 CASSLDTNTEAFF TGCGCCAGCAGCTTGGACACGAACACTGAAGCTTTCTTT
. TRBD2 TRBJ2-7 TRBV5-4 CASSLGTSGQYEQYF TGTGCCAGCAGCTTGGGGACTAGCGGACAATACGAGCAGTACTTC
. TRBD2 TRBJ2-5 TRBV11-2 CASSLDRTSGRTQYF TGTGCCAGCAGCTTAGATCGGACTAGCGGGAGGACCCAGTACTTC
. . TRBJ2-1 TRBV28 CASRPGGNSYNEQFF TGTGCCAGCAGACCCGGGGGCAACTCCTACAATGAGCAGTTCTTC
. . TRBJ2-6 TRBV13 CASSLGRASSGANVLTF TGTGCCAGCAGCTTAGGAAGGGCGAGCTCTGGGGCCAACGTCCTGACTTTC
. TRBD1 TRBJ2-1 TRBV15 CATSRGTGNYNEQFF TGTGCCACCAGCAGAGGGACAGGTAACTACAATGAGCAGTTCTTC
. . TRBJ1-1 TRBV18 CASSQAEGGGRAFF TGTGCCAGCTCACAAGCTGAGGGGGGAGGTCGAGCTTTCTTT
. . TRBJ1-1 TRBV10-2 CASSESWGGNLNTEAFF TGCGCCAGCAGTGAGTCCTGGGGGGGCAACCTGAACACTGAAGCTTTCTTT
. TRBD1 TRBJ1-5 TRBV2 CASSVGTGGGNQPQHF TGTGCCAGCAGTGTCGGTACAGGGGGCGGCAATCAGCCCCAGCATTTT